This T cell receptor beta chain was profiled in a study of shared clonotypes between healthy human individuals. Within Nashville, Tennessee resided all donors, each a Caucasian adult. Only in-frame clones appear in the TCRdb table, and some are missing; sequencing was by immunoSEQ multiplex PCR. The sample lists about 1 million clones, about 70% occurring once. In the case of this clone: Its antigen remains unknown.

Overall study results and limits: Sampling covered blood only; tissue repertoires likely differ.

Sequenced sample: memory CD4+ T cells sorted from blood. The subset was: CD45RA-negative fraction. The TCR was taken from a man aged 18 to 30 in good health.

The CDR3 nucleotides read TGCAGCGTTGAAGATGGGAATCAAAACATTCAGTACTTC. This gives the protein CSVEDGNQNIQYF. The chain employs TRBV29-1 and TRBJ2-4; D ambiguous. This CDR3 is built from 13 residues. V was trimmed by 0 bases and J by 5 bases, leaving 8 bases between them. CDR1 and CDR2 (germline): SQVTM, ANQGSEA. Full variable domain (missing parts from reference TRBV29-1 and TRBJ2-4): SAVISQKPSRDICQRGTSLTIQCQVDSQVTMMFWYRQQPGQSLTLIATANQGSEATYESGFVIDKFPISRPNLTFSTLTVSNMSPEDSSIYLCSVEDGNQNIQYFGAGTRLSVL.